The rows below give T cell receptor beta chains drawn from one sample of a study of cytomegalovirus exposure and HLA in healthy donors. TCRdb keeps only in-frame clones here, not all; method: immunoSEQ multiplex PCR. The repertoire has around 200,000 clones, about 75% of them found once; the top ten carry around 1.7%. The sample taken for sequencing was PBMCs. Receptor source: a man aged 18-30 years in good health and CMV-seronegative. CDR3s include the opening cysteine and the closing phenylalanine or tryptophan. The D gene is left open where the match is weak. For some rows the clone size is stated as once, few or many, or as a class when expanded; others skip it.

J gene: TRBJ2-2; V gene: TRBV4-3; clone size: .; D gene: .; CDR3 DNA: TGCGCCAGCAGCCTGGCGGCCGGGGAGCTGTTTTTT; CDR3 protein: CASSLAAGELFF
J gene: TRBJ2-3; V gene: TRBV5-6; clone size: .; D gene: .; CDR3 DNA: TGTGCCAGCAGCTTGGCGGGGGAGGTCGGTACGCAGTATTTT; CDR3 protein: CASSLAGEVGTQYF
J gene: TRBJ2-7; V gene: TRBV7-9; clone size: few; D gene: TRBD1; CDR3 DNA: TGTGCCAGCAGCTCGACAGGGGGCGGACCGACCTACGAGCAGTACTTC; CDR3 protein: CASSSTGGGPTYEQYF
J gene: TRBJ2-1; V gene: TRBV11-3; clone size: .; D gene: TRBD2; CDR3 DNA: TGTGCCAGCAGCTTAGCCCCTAGCGGGAGTTCCTACAATGAGCAGTTCTTC; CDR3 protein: CASSLAPSGSSYNEQFF
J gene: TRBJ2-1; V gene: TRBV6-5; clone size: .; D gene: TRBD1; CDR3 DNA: TGTGCCAGCAGACGGGGACAGGGAGATGAGCAGTTCTTC; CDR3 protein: CASRRGQGDEQFF
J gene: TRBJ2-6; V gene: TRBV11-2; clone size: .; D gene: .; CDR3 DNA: TGTGCCAGCAGCTCAACACAGGCAACTGGGGCCAACGTCCTGACTTTC; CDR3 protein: CASSSTQATGANVLTF
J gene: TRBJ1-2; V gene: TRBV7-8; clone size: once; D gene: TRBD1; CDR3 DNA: TGTGCCAGCAGCTTAATCCCCGACAGGGTTGTCAACTATGGCTACACCTTC; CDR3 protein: CASSLIPDRVVNYGYTF
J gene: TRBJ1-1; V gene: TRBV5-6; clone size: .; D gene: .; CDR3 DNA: TGTGCCAGCAGCTCCATTTTCAGGGGATTGAACACTGAAGCTTTCTTT; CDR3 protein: CASSSIFRGLNTEAFF
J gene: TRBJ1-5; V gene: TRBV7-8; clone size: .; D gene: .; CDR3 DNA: TGTGCCAGCAGCTTAGATGGGAATCAGGGGTATAGCAATCAGCCCCAGCATTTT; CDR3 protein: CASSLDGNQGYSNQPQHF
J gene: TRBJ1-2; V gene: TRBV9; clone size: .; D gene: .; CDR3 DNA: TGTGCCAGCACCCCGGAGGGAAGCTATGGCTACACCTTC; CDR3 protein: CASTPEGSYGYTF
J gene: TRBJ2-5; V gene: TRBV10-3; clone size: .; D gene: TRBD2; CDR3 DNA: TGTGCCATCAGTGACGACGCCCGGGGGGAGGAGACCCAGTACTTC; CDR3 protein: CAISDDARGEETQYF
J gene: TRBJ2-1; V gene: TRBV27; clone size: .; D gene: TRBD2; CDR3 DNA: TGTGCCAGCAGTTGGACTAGCGACAATGAGCAGTTCTTC; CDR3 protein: CASSWTSDNEQFF
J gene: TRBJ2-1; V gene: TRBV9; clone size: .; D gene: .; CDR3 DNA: TGTGCCAGCAGCGTAGGTGGGAGGAATGAGCAGTTCTTC; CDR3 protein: CASSVGGRNEQFF
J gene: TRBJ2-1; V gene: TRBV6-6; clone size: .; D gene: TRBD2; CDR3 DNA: TGTGCCAGCGGGGGTAGCGGGGGGGCTAAGTGGGATGAGCAGTTCTTC; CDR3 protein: CASGGSGGAKWDEQFF
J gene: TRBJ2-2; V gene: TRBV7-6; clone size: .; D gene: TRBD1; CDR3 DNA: TGTGCCAGCAGCTTAGCGTTAGGACAGGGGGCGAACACCGGGGAGCTGTTTTTT; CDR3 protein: CASSLALGQGANTGELFF
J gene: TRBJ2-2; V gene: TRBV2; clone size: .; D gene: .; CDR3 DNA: TGTGCCAGCAGTGAAGCGCTGGAGCGCACACACACCGGGGAGCTGTTTTTT; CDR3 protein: CASSEALERTHTGELFF
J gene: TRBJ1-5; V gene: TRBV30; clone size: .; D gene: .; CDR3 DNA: TGTGCCTGGAAAGAGGGAACAAAACCACATCAGCCCCAGCATTTT; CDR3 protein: CAWKEGTKPHQPQHF
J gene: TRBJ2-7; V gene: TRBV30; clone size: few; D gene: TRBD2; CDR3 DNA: TGTGCCTGGAGTGTTTCGCGGACTAGCGGGCCTTCCTACGAGCAGTACTTC; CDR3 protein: CAWSVSRTSGPSYEQYF
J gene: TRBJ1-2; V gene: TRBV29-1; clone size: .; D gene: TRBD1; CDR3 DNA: TGCAGCGTTGGAAGGGACAGTCTCGGCTACACCTTC; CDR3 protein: CSVGRDSLGYTF
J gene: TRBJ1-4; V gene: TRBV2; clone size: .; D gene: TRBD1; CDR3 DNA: TGTGCCAGCAGTGAATCATCCGGGACAGTATTTAATGAAAAACTGTTTTTT; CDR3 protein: CASSESSGTVFNEKLFF
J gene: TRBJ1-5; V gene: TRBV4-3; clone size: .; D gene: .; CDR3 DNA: TGCGCCAGCAGCCAAGAAGAAGGGGGAAGACAGCCCCAGCATTTT; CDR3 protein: CASSQEEGGRQPQHF
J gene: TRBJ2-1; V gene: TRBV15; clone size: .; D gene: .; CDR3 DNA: TGTGCCACCAGCATCCGGGTATCATCCTACAATGAGCAGTTCTTC; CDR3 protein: CATSIRVSSYNEQFF
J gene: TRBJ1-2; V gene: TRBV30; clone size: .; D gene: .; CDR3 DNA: TGTGCCTGGAGTACCGGCTATGGCTACACCTTC; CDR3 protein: CAWSTGYGYTF
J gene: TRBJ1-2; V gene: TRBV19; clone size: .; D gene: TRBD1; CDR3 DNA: TGTGCCAGTAGTACTCCTTCAGGACAGGTCGGAGTACGTTATGGCTACACCTTC; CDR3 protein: CASSTPSGQVGVRYGYTF
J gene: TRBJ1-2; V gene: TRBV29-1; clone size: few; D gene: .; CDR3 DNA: TGCAGCGTCGGGGGGGACACCTCTGGAACCTTC; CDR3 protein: CSVGGDTSGTF
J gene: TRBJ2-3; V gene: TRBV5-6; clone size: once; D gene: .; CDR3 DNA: TGTGCCAGCAGCCCGGTAGGCACAGATACGCAGTATTTT; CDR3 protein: CASSPVGTDTQYF
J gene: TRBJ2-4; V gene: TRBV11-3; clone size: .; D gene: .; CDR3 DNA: TGTGCCAGCAGCTTGTGGGGCCCCAAAAACATTCAGTACTTC; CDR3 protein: CASSLWGPKNIQYF
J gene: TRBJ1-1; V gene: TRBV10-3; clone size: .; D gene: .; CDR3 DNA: TGTGCCATCAAAGCGGAGAACATGAACACTGAAGCTTTCTTT; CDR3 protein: CAIKAENMNTEAFF
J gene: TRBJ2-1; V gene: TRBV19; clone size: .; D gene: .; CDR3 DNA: TGTGCCAGTAGTATAAACACTAACAATGAGCAGTTCTTC; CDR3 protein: CASSINTNNEQFF
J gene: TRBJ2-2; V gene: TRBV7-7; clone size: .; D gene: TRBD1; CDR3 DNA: TGTGCTAGCAGCCAAAGACAGGGCCGGGATGCCGGGGAGCTGTTTTTT; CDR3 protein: CASSQRQGRDAGELFF
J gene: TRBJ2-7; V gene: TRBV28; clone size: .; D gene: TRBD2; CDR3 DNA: TGTGCCAGCAGTTTAGCTAGCGGCCTTTACGAGCAGTACTTC; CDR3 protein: CASSLASGLYEQYF
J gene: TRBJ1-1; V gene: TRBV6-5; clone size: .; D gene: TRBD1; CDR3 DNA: TGTGCCAGCAGTTACGGGGACAGAATGAACACTGAAGCTTTCTTT; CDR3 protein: CASSYGDRMNTEAFF
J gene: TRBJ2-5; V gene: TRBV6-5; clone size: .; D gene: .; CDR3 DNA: TGTGCCAGCGGACGAGGGCGCCGAGAGACCCAGTACTTC; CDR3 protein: CASGRGRRETQYF
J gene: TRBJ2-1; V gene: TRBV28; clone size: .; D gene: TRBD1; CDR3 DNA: TGTGCCAGCAGTCAACAACAGGGGCTCCATGAGCAGTTCTTC; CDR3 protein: CASSQQQGLHEQFF
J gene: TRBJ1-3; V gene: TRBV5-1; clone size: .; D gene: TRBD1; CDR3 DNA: TGCGCCAGCAGTTCCGGGACAGAGGGAAACACCATATATTTT; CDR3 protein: CASSSGTEGNTIYF
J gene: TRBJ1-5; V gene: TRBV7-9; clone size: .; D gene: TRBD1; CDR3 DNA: TGTGCCAGCAGCCTGCAGGGGGCAAATCAGCCCCAGCATTTT; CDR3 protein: CASSLQGANQPQHF
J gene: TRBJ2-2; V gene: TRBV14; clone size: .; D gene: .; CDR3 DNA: TGTGCCAGCACCCTAGCGAACACCGGGGAGCTGTTTTTT; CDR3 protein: CASTLANTGELFF
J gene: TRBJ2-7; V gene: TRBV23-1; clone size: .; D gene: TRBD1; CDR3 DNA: TGCGCCAGCATTGGGGACAGGGCGGACTACGAGCAGTACTTC; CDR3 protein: CASIGDRADYEQYF
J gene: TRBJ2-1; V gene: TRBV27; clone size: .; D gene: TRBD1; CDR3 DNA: TGTGCCAGCAGTTTGACGGGCAGGGGGTTTAACAATGAGCAGTTCTTC; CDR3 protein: CASSLTGRGFNNEQFF
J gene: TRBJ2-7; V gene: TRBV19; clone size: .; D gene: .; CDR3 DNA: TGTGCCAGTAGTATCGGGAGTCCCTCCTACGAGCAGTACTTC; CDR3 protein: CASSIGSPSYEQYF
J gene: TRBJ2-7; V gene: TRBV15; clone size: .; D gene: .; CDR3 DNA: TGTGCCACCAGCAGAGATCGGGGCCGGGGGGAGCAGTACTTC; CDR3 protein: CATSRDRGRGEQYF
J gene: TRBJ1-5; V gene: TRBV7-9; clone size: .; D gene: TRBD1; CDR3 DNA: TGTTCCAGCAGCTTAGTCGTAACAGGGGGATATCAGCCCCAGCATTTT; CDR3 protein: CSSSLVVTGGYQPQHF
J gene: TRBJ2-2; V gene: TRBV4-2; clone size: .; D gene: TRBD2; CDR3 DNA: TGTGCCAGCAGCTCCCTTAGCGGGGGCCGAACCGGGGAGCTGTTTTTT; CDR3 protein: CASSSLSGGRTGELFF
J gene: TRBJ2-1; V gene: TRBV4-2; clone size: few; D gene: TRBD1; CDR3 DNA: TGTGCCAGCAGCCAAGTGGAGACAGGGACGAATGAGCAGTTCTTC; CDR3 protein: CASSQVETGTNEQFF
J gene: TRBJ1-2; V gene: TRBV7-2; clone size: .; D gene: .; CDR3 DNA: TGTGCCAGCAGCTTAGATCGAGTCAGGATTAACTATGGCTACACCTTC; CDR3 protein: CASSLDRVRINYGYTF
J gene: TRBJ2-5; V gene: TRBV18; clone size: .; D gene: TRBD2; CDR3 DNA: TGTGCCAGCTCACTAGCGGGTGAGAAGACCCAGTACTTC; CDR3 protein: CASSLAGEKTQYF
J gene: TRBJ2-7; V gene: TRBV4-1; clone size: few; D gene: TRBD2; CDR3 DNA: TGCGCCAGCAGCCAAGACCCGGGGGGGACGTACGAGCAGTACTTC; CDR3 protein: CASSQDPGGTYEQYF
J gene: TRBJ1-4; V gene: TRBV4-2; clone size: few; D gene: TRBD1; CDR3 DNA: TGTGCCAGCAGCGAAGACGACCCCCGGACAGGGGGCTCTAATGAAAAACTGTTTTTT; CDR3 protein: CASSEDDPRTGGSNEKLFF
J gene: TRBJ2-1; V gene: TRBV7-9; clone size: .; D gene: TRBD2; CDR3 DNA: TGTGCCAGCAGCTTACCCCGCCTCGGGAGGGCCGGGTCCAATGAGCAGTTCTTC; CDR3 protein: CASSLPRLGRAGSNEQFF
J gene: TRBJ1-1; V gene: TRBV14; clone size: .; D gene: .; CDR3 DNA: TGTGCCAGCAGCCAAGATGTGCTGGGCTTGGCTGAAGCTTTCTTT; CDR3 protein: CASSQDVLGLAEAFF
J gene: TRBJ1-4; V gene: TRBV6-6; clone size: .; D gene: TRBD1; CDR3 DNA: TGTGCCAGCAGGGGCGGACAGGGGATTAATGAAAAACTGTTTTTT; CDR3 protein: CASRGGQGINEKLFF
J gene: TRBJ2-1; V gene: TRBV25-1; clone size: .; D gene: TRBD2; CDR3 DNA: TGTGCCAGCAGCGGGAGGTCGTACAATGAGCAGTTCTTC; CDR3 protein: CASSGRSYNEQFF
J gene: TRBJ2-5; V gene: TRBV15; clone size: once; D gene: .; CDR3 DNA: TGTGCCACCAGCGGGGTACAGGGTGAGACCCAGTACTTC; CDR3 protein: CATSGVQGETQYF